The 27 T cell receptor beta chains below all came from one sample that was sequenced in a study of blood T cell repertoires in COVID-19. Clones were sequenced by immunoSEQ multiplex PCR, and TCRdb holds only the in-frame ones, with some missing. In the table there are 250,000 to 300,000 clones, 89% of which are singletons. Sample: peripheral blood. The receptors were sampled from a man aged 45-65 years with acute or convalescent COVID-19.

The chain employs TRBV6-5 and TRBJ2-3; 11 nucleotides match TRBD2. CDR1 is MNHEY and CDR2 is SVGAGI in the germline V gene. J lost 4 bases, V lost 6 bases, and 6 bases had no gene match. The CDR3 runs to 15 residues. CDR3 sequence (DNA): TGTGCCAGCAGGGTTAGCGGGGGGGCAGCAGATACGCAGTATTTT. Translation: CASRVSGGAADTQYF.

The rearrangement links TRBV27 to TRBJ1-1; D is unclear. The CDR3 length is 13 residues. CDR1 is MNHEY and CDR2 is SMNVEV in the germline V gene (reference sequence). The V end was cut by 2 bases, the J end by 4 bases, with 8 bases between. The CDR3 is CASSLLDFTEAFF. The DNA of the CDR3 is TGTGCCAGCAGTTTACTCGACTTCACTGAAGCTTTCTTT.

This chain links TRBV5-5 with TRBJ1-2; TRBD1 matches at 9 bases. This CDR3 comprises 17 residues. V gave up 2 bases and J gave up 3 bases; unmatched junction bases: 11. CDR1 SGHKS and CDR2 YYEKEE come from the germline V gene (reference sequence). CDR3 region: CASSFFPGTGGDYGYTF. The CDR3 nucleotides read TGTGCCAGCAGCTTTTTCCCAGGCACAGGGGGCGACTATGGCTACACCTTC. The variable domain in full, with the rest retrieved from reference TRBV5-5 and TRBJ1-2, is DAGVTQSPTHLIKTRGQQVTLRCSPISGHKSVSWYQQVLGQGPQFIFQYYEKEERGRGNFPDRFSARQFPNYSSELNVNALLLGDSALYLCASSFFPGTGGDYGYTFGSGTRLTVV.

The chain is built from TRBV6-5 and TRBJ1-1; 11 bases are a match to TRBD1. CDR1 MNHEY and CDR2 SVGAGI come from the germline V gene. The J segment lost 5 bases and the V segment lost 7 bases, leaving 9 bases of the junction unmatched. The CDR3 loop spans 15 amino acids. The CDR3 bases are TGTGCCAGCACCCAAAGGGACAGGGGGTTTACTGAAGCTTTCTTT. Its protein is CASTQRDRGFTEAFF.

The chain employs TRBV19 and TRBJ2-2, with TRBD2 matching 11 bases. Germline trimming cut 4 bases from V and 6 bases from J; bases unmatched to any gene: 4. The CDR3 extends over 15 amino acids. Germline V lookup: CDR1 LNHDA, CDR2 SQIVND (reference sequence). The CDR3 coding sequence is TGTGCCAGTAGTAGGGCTAGCGGGGGGTCCGGGGAGCTGTTTTTT. This sequence encodes CASSRASGGSGELFF.

The V and J genes are TRBV3-1 (or the pseudogene TRBV3-2) and TRBJ2-1; D gene uncertain. The germline gives CDR1 LGHDT, CDR2 YNNKEL (reference sequence). The CDR3 runs to 11 residues. Trimming took off 0 bases at V and 10 bases at J, with 4 bases between the two ends. The CDR3 spells CASSQEAEQFF. The CDR3, as DNA: TGTGCCAGCAGCCAAGAAGCGGAGCAGTTCTTC.

In its sample, this clone was seen a few times. V usage is TRBV7-8 and J usage is TRBJ1-2; tentative D call: TRBD1 (6 bases). CDR1 is SGHVS and CDR2 is FQNEAQ in the germline V gene. The ends were cut back, 5 bases at V and 6 bases at J, with 13 bases in the middle. This CDR3 comprises 13 residues. The CDR3 DNA sequence: TGTGCCAGCAGCCGGGGGGCAGTGGATGGCTACACCTTC. This encodes CASSRGAVDGYTF.

V is TRBV10-3 and J is TRBJ2-7, with 9 nucleotides matching TRBD1. CDR1 ENHRY and CDR2 SYGVKD come from the germline V gene. This CDR3 spans 15 amino acids. V shed 3 bases and J 4 bases; nucleotides not matched to a gene: 7. CDR3: CAISEMGTGMYEQYF. As DNA, the CDR3 is TGTGCCATCAGTGAAATGGGGACAGGGATGTACGAGCAGTACTTC.

The rearrangement joins TRBV5-1 to TRBJ1-5; possibly TRBD1 for D (5 bases). CDR1 is SGHRS and CDR2 is YFSETQ in the germline V gene. Trimming shortened V by 4 bases and J by 3 bases, and 11 bases separated the two germline ends. The CDR3 contains 14 residues. CDR3 DNA: TGCGCCAGCAGCCCTGGGGGGGTCAATCAGCCCCAGCATTTT. As protein: CASSPGGVNQPQHF.

This clone occurred once. The chain combines TRBV10-3 with TRBJ1-1; possible D gene TRBD1, 6 bases. V gave up 8 bases and J gave up 0 bases, with 19 bases separating them. Germline assignment: CDR1 ENHRY and CDR2 SYGVKD. There are 16 residues in the CDR3. The CDR3 sequence is CAISPGGARMNTEAFF. Here the CDR3 DNA reads TGTGCCATCTCCCCTGGGGGGGCCCGCATGAACACTGAAGCTTTCTTT.

This sequence joins TRBV12-3 or TRBV12-4 and TRBJ2-5, with 7 bases that match TRBD1. This CDR3 region has 13 residues. The V and J ends lost 7 bases and 5 bases, in that order; junction bases with no gene match: 7. This chain's CDR3 is CASNRQGGETQYF. The CDR3 nucleotides read TGTGCCAGCAACCGACAGGGCGGGGAGACCCAGTACTTC.

This clone has just one count. The genes are TRBV14 and TRBJ2-2; maybe TRBD1 (6 bases). The CDR3 contains 15 residues. V was pared by 7 bases and J by 6 bases, with 18 bases between. Per germline, CDR1 SGHDN and CDR2 FVKESK. The CDR3 spells CASTSRQDVAGELFF. The CDR3, as DNA: TGTGCCAGCACCTCTCGACAGGATGTAGCCGGGGAGCTGTTTTTT. Together with reference TRBV14 and TRBJ2-2, the CDR3 gives the full variable domain: EAGVTQFPSHSVIEKGQTVTLRCDPISGHDNLYWYRRVMGKEIKFLLHFVKESKQDESGMPNNRFLAERTGGTYSTLKVQPAELEDSGVYFCASTSRQDVAGELFFGEGSRLTVL.

The chain couples TRBV5-1 to TRBJ1-1; D perhaps matches TRBD1 (5 bases). The CDR3 runs 14 residues. Germline CDR1 is SGHRS and CDR2 is YFSETQ. The V end lost 0 bases, the J end lost 5 bases, and 11 bases lay between the germline ends. The CDR3 loop is CASSLVGVETEAFF. CDR3 nucleotides: TGCGCCAGCAGCTTGGTAGGGGTAGAAACTGAAGCTTTCTTT. Filled out from reference TRBV5-1 and TRBJ1-1, the complete variable domain reads KAGVTQTPRYLIKTRGQQVTLSCSPISGHRSVSWYQQTPGQGLQFLFEYFSETQRNKGNFPGRFSGRQFSNSRSEMNVSTLELGDSALYLCASSLVGVETEAFFGQGTRLTVV.

The J gene is TRBJ2-3, the V gene TRBV20-1, with 11 bases aligning to TRBD2. V shed 3 bases, J shed 4 bases, and the junction held 6 bases outside the gene matches. The CDR3 is 15 residues long. Per germline, CDR1 DFQATT and CDR2 SNEGSKA (reference sequence). For the CDR3, the DNA is TGCAGTGCTAGTTCGACTAGCGGGGCGGCAGATACGCAGTATTTT. Residues: CSASSTSGAADTQYF.

The genes are TRBV23-1 and TRBJ1-2, with D maybe TRBD1 (6 bases). TRBV23-1 is designated an ORF whose function remains uncertain. This CDR3 has 13 residues. The ends were cut back, 7 bases at V and 7 bases at J, with 16 bases in the middle. CDR3 residues: CASTPAGGSGYTF. CDR3 bases: TGCGCCAGCACCCCGGCGGGGGGCTCTGGCTACACCTTC.

V gene TRBV21-1 combines with J gene TRBJ1-5; the table's D call of TRBD1 was not tested on the DNA. TRBV21-1 is flagged as a pseudogene. The CDR3 consists of 15 residues. CDR3 nucleotides: TGTGCCAGCAGCATAGGACAGGGAAGCAATCAGCCCCAGCATTTT. Translated: CASSIGQGSNQPQHF.

The genes are TRBV4-1 and TRBJ2-1; TRBD2 agrees at 8 bases. Trimming at V came to 0 bases and at J to 9 bases, leaving 13 bases not matched to a gene. Germline CDR1 is MGHRA and CDR2 is YSYEKL. The CDR3 is made up of 17 amino acids. The CDR3 is CASSQDITGGPRGEQFF. CDR3 DNA sequence: TGCGCCAGCAGCCAAGATATAACGGGGGGGCCTAGAGGTGAGCAGTTCTTC.

This clone was seen just once. Other DNA sequences from this sample encode an identical CDR3 as well. V gene TRBV5-1 combines with J gene TRBJ1-3; D possibly corresponds to TRBD1 (5 bases). CDR3 length: 14 residues. The germline V and J ends were trimmed by 3 bases and 4 bases, with 11 bases remaining between them. Germline CDR1 reads SGHRS; CDR2 reads YFSETQ. CDR3: CASSSGDPGNTIYF. CDR3 nucleotides: TGCGCCAGCAGCTCGGGGGATCCAGGAAACACCATATATTTT. The complete variable domain, with remaining parts taken from reference TRBV5-1 and TRBJ1-3, reads KAGVTQTPRYLIKTRGQQVTLSCSPISGHRSVSWYQQTPGQGLQFLFEYFSETQRNKGNFPGRFSGRQFSNSRSEMNVSTLELGDSALYLCASSSGDPGNTIYFGEGSWLTVV.

A single count supports this clone. The V gene is TRBV5-1, the J gene TRBJ2-5; a weak D match, TRBD2 (6 bases). The length of the CDR3 is 15 residues. The germline V and J ends were trimmed by 4 bases and 7 bases, with 20 bases remaining between them. The germline CDR1 and CDR2 sequences are SGHRS and YFSETQ. The DNA for the CDR3 is TGCGCCAGCAGCAAGGGGACTTTGGGGGATGGGACCCAGTACTTC. Encoded protein: CASSKGTLGDGTQYF.

V usage is TRBV2 and J usage is TRBJ1-6; D is possibly TRBD1 (6 bases). This CDR3 has 16 residues. Germline CDR1 and CDR2: SNHLY and FYNNEI. Trimming left V 6 bases short and J 4 bases short, with 16 bases between. The CDR3 is CASRSQGQAYNSPLHF. CDR3 bases: TGTGCCAGCAGAAGTCAGGGGCAAGCTTATAATTCACCCCTCCACTTT. The full variable domain, its missing parts supplied by reference TRBV2 and TRBJ1-6, is EPEVTQTPSHQVTQMGQEVILRCVPISNHLYFYWYRQILGQKVEFLVSFYNNEISEKSEIFDDQFSVERPDGSNFTLKIRSTKLEDSAMYFCASRSQGQAYNSPLHFGNGTRLTVT.

The V and J genes are TRBV18 and TRBJ1-2, with 7 bases that match TRBD1. With V trimmed by 0 bases and J by 8 bases, 9 bases remained unmatched. The germline V gene has CDR1 KGHSH and CDR2 LQKENI. The CDR3 covers 15 residues. The CDR3 loop is CASSPPTGSELGYTF. The CDR3 nucleotides read TGTGCCAGCTCACCACCGACAGGGTCAGAATTGGGCTACACCTTC.

This rearrangement joins TRBV3-1 (or the pseudogene TRBV3-2) to TRBJ1-4; D unresolved. The V end lost 0 bases, the J end lost 8 bases, and 7 bases lay between the germline ends. Germline-derived CDR1 and CDR2 are LGHDT and YNNKEL (reference sequence). The CDR3 consists of 13 residues. This chain's CDR3 is CASSQDLQEKLFF. In DNA form, the CDR3 reads TGTGCCAGCAGCCAAGACTTGCAGGAAAAACTGTTTTTT.

The chain carries TRBV6-5 and TRBJ2-5, with 11 bases that match TRBD2. The CDR3 contains 16 residues. J gave up 3 bases and V 0 bases, and 3 bases lay outside the gene matches. In germline, CDR1 is MNHEY, CDR2 SVGAGI. The CDR3 coding sequence is TGTGCCAGCAGTTACTCGGGGACTAGCGGAGAAGAGACCCAGTACTTC. This codes for CASSYSGTSGEETQYF.

The chain uses TRBV14 and TRBJ1-6; D is undetermined. Germline values: CDR1 SGHDN, CDR2 FVKESK. Between the trimmed V and J ends, which lost 3 bases and 8 bases, there was a span of 8 bases. The CDR3 extends over 13 amino acids. Here the CDR3 DNA reads TGTGCCAGCAGCCAGGTCGGGTATTCACCCCTCCACTTT. As protein: CASSQVGYSPLHF. The variable domain in full, with the rest retrieved from reference TRBV14 and TRBJ1-6, is EAGVTQFPSHSVIEKGQTVTLRCDPISGHDNLYWYRRVMGKEIKFLLHFVKESKQDESGMPNNRFLAERTGGTYSTLKVQPAELEDSGVYFCASSQVGYSPLHFGNGTRLTVT.

CDR3 amino acids: CASREPLRISYGYTF. In DNA, the CDR3 is TGTGCCAGCAGGGAACCTCTCAGGATATCCTATGGCTACACCTTC. This chain links TRBV7-9 with TRBJ1-2, with unresolved D. From germline, CDR1 is SEHNR and CDR2 FQNEAQ (reference sequence). The CDR3 loop spans 15 amino acids. V was cut by 6 bases and J by 4 bases, with 18 bases left in between.

Only a few counts were recorded for this clone. The chain recombines TRBV9 with TRBJ2-2; 7 nucleotides agree with TRBD1. The germline V gene has CDR1 SGDLS and CDR2 YYNGEE. This CDR3 spans 15 amino acids. The V and J ends lost 2 bases and 4 bases, in that order; junction bases with no gene match: 5. The CDR3 reads CASSVGQSSTGELFF. DNA for the CDR3: TGTGCCAGCAGCGTGGGACAGAGTAGCACCGGGGAGCTGTTTTTT.

V and J are TRBV6-2 or TRBV6-3 and TRBJ1-1, with 10 bases that match TRBD1. Trimming removed 5 bases from V and 11 bases from J; junction bases left unmatched: 5. Germline CDR1 MNHEY, CDR2 SVGEGT. The CDR3 sequence is 12 residues long. The CDR3 sequence is CASSGTGVEAFF. The CDR3 nucleotides are TGTGCCAGCAGTGGGACAGGGGTAGAGGCTTTCTTT.